The 20 T cell receptor beta chains in this list originate from one sample, sequenced in a study of identical twins. TCRdb reanalysed the 5' RACE reads using MiXCR and keeps one entry per CDR3 protein. The table has roughly 770,000 distinct CDR3 sequences, roughly 18% seen once. The sample was also reused in another study, on T cells expressing NK-cell markers.

Sequencing used PBMCs. The receptor source for this set is a woman aged 18-29 years in good health.

The gene calls are TRBV7-9 and TRBJ2-2, with TRBD2 identical over 7 bases. The trim removed 8 bases at V and 0 bases at J, leaving 3 bases unmatched. CDR3 length equals 14 residues. Germline-derived CDR1 and CDR2 are SEHNR and FQNEAQ (reference sequence). CDR3: CASALAANTGELFF. As DNA, the CDR3 is TGTGCCAGCGCTCTAGCGGCGAACACCGGGGAGCTGTTTTTT.

This clonotype has just a few counts. V gene TRBV7-9 combines with J gene TRBJ2-7; D assignment may be TRBD1 or TRBD2 (5 bases each). This CDR3 spans 15 amino acids. The V end was cut by 5 bases, the J end by 2 bases, with 16 bases between. Germline CDR1 reads SEHNR; CDR2 reads FQNEAQ (reference sequence). CDR3: CASSPIGTRAYEQYF. CDR3 bases: TGTGCCAGCAGCCCCATTGGGACCCGGGCCTACGAGCAGTACTTC.

The CDR3 sequence: CSARDNLRVSNTEAFF. DNA for the CDR3: TGCAGTGCTAGAGATAACCTCAGGGTCTCGAACACTGAAGCTTTCTTT. This chain joins TRBV20-1 and TRBJ1-1; weak D call: TRBD1 (5 bases). CDR3 length: 16 residues. The V end was cut by 0 bases, the J end by 1 base, with 15 bases between. The germline CDR1 and CDR2 sequences are DFQATT and SNEGSKA (reference sequence).

The chain's CDR3 is CASSPNGRGADGYTF. For the CDR3, the DNA is TGCGCCAGCAGCCCCAATGGGCGGGGGGCCGATGGCTACACCTTC. V usage is TRBV4-3 and J usage is TRBJ1-2; possibly TRBD1 for D (6 bases). In germline, CDR1 is LGHNA, CDR2 YSLEER. V shed 4 bases and J shed 6 bases, with 18 bases lying between them. The CDR3 length is 15 residues.

This clonotype was seen a few times. The gene calls are TRBV3-1 and TRBJ2-7; D call uncertain. Germline V gene data show CDR1 as LGHDT and CDR2 as YNNKEL (reference sequence). Trimming stripped 0 bases from V and 7 bases from J, with 10 bases between. The CDR3 covers 13 residues. The CDR3 region is CASSQELSREQYF. As DNA, the CDR3 is TGTGCCAGCAGCCAAGAGTTGTCCCGGGAGCAGTACTTC.

The J gene is TRBJ2-7, the V gene TRBV14; 12 nucleotides line up with TRBD2. The germline gives CDR1 SGHDN, CDR2 FVKESK. V was pared by 1 base and J by 2 bases, with 9 bases of the junction left unmatched. The CDR3 length is 18 residues. The CDR3 reads CASSQATSGGRKPYEQYF. DNA of the CDR3: TGTGCCAGCAGCCAAGCGACTAGCGGGGGCCGTAAACCCTACGAGCAGTACTTC. The whole variable domain, remainder taken from reference TRBV14 and TRBJ2-7, is EAGVTQFPSHSVIEKGQTVTLRCDPISGHDNLYWYRRVMGKEIKFLLHFVKESKQDESGMPNNRFLAERTGGTYSTLKVQPAELEDSGVYFCASSQATSGGRKPYEQYFGPGTRLTVT.

As for this clonotype: One end of the junction does not line up with germline, which may come from a read error. The chain combines TRBV30 with TRBJ2-1; D ambiguous. Germline V CDR1 and CDR2: GTSNPN, SVGIG (reference sequence). This CDR3 is 12 amino acids long. The CDR3 nucleotides are TGTGCCTGGAGAGACGCTGGCCCTAGGAAGGTGTTC. Its translation is CAWRDAGPRKVF.

This chain joins TRBV29-1 and TRBJ1-2; tentative D call: TRBD1 (6 bases). CDR3 length equals 12 residues. V was trimmed by 5 bases and J by 7 bases, leaving 14 bases between them. Germline-derived CDR1 and CDR2 are SQVTM and ANQGSEA. The CDR3 nucleotides are TGCAGCGTTTCATCTCCAGGGGTTGGCTACACCTTC. It translates to CSVSSPGVGYTF.

The chain couples TRBV30 to TRBJ2-1; 8 bases are a match to TRBD2. V lost 0 bases, J lost 3 bases, and 7 bases stayed unmatched. From germline, CDR1 is GTSNPN and CDR2 SVGIG (reference sequence). The CDR3 spans 16 residues. Here the CDR3 DNA reads TGTGCCTGGAGTGTACTAGGAGCGGGAGACTACAATGAGCAGTTCTTC. Translation: CAWSVLGAGDYNEQFF. The complete variable domain, with remaining parts taken from reference TRBV30 and TRBJ2-1, reads SQTIHQWPATLVQPVGSPLSLECTVEGTSNPNLYWYRQAAGRGLQLLFYSVGIGQISSEVPQNLSASRPQDRQFILSSKKLLLSDSGFYLCAWSVLGAGDYNEQFFGPGTRLTVL.

The chain couples TRBV20-1 to TRBJ2-4; D assignment may be TRBD1 or TRBD2 (5 bases each). CDR3 length: 16 amino acids. CDR1 DFQATT and CDR2 SNEGSKA come from the germline V gene (reference sequence). V lost 0 bases and J lost 3, with 15 bases in between. The CDR3 bases are TGCAGTGCTAGAGATATCAGGGACCCAAACAAAAACATTCAGTACTTC. It yields the protein CSARDIRDPNKNIQYF.

The chain joins TRBV10-2 to TRBJ1-2; D unresolved. V dropped 7 bases and J dropped 6 bases, with 9 bases sitting between them. The CDR3 extends over 11 amino acids. Germline CDR1 reads WSHSY; CDR2 reads SAAADI. CDR3 region: CASIGPDGYTF. In DNA form, the CDR3 reads TGCGCCAGCATCGGACCGGATGGCTACACCTTC.

This clonotype occurred a few times. The chain employs TRBV5-1 and TRBJ2-7, with TRBD1 matching over 11 bases. The length of the CDR3 is 13 residues. In germline, CDR1 is SGHRS, CDR2 YFSETQ. J lost 6 bases, V lost 4 bases, and 3 bases had no gene match. The CDR3 sequence: CASSGGTGGEQYF. The CDR3 DNA reads TGCGCCAGCAGCGGCGGGACAGGGGGCGAGCAGTACTTC. Full variable domain (missing parts from reference TRBV5-1 and TRBJ2-7): KAGVTQTPRYLIKTRGQQVTLSCSPISGHRSVSWYQQTPGQGLQFLFEYFSETQRNKGNFPGRFSGRQFSNSRSEMNVSTLELGDSALYLCASSGGTGGEQYFGPGTRLTVT.

This clonotype was detected a few times. The J gene is TRBJ2-1, the V gene TRBV12-3 or TRBV12-4; D remains ambiguous. Deletions cut 5 bases from V and 7 bases from J, with 12 bases between. This CDR3 has 13 amino acids. This chain's CDR3 is CASSPDRPNEQFF. Here the CDR3 DNA reads TGTGCCAGCAGTCCCGACCGACCGAATGAGCAGTTCTTC.

This clonotype came up a few times. This rearrangement joins TRBV7-9 to TRBJ2-7; no reliable D call. The CDR3 contains 16 residues. Trimming pared 5 bases from V and 2 bases from J, leaving 19 bases between. Germline-derived CDR1 and CDR2 are SEHNR and FQNEAQ (reference sequence). Here the CDR3 reads CASSPTGGMLTYEQYF. CDR3 bases: TGTGCCAGCAGCCCAACCGGCGGAATGTTAACCTACGAGCAGTACTTC.

The V gene is TRBV20-1, the J gene TRBJ2-3, with 7 bases identical to TRBD1. Germline CDR1 is DFQATT and CDR2 is SNEGSKA (reference sequence). The V and J ends lost 6 bases and 4 bases, in that order; junction bases with no gene match: 4. The CDR3 extends over 12 amino acids. In DNA, the CDR3 is TGCAGTGCCCCTGGACAGGCAGATACGCAGTATTTT. This sequence encodes CSAPGQADTQYF.

This clonotype was detected only a few times. The gene calls are TRBV27 and TRBJ2-7; 8 bases agree with TRBD2. The CDR3 extends over 15 amino acids. The V gene's germline CDR1 is MNHEY and CDR2 SMNVEV (reference sequence). J gave up 4 bases and V 2 bases, and 7 bases lay outside the gene matches. CDR3 coding DNA: TGTGCCAGCAGTTTAAACAGCGGGAGAGCTTACGAGCAGTACTTC. This translates into CASSLNSGRAYEQYF.

The chain joins TRBV6-1 to TRBJ2-7; TRBD2 matches at 11 bases. The germline V gene has CDR1 MNHNS and CDR2 SASEGT. The J segment lost 1 base and the V segment lost 7 bases, leaving 6 bases of the junction unmatched. The CDR3 spans 15 residues. The CDR3 nucleotides are TGTGCCAGCACCCTCACTAGCGGGGGATCCTACGAGCAGTACTTC. It yields the protein CASTLTSGGSYEQYF.

This sequence joins TRBV20-1 and TRBJ2-3; 11 bases are a match to TRBD2. The germline CDR1 and CDR2 sequences are DFQATT and SNEGSKA (reference sequence). CDR3 length: 15 residues. J was trimmed by 2 bases and V by 3 bases; bases with no gene match: 4. The CDR3 DNA follows: TGCAGTGCTAGTTCTAGCGGGAGGACCACAGATACGCAGTATTTT. Translation gives CSASSSGRTTDTQYF.

This clonotype was detected many times. The V gene is TRBV12-3 or TRBV12-4, the J gene TRBJ2-7; TRBD2 might be the D (5 bases). Trimming stripped 3 bases from V and 4 bases from J, with 16 bases between. The CDR3 is 15 residues long. The CDR3 DNA is TGTGCCAGCAGTTTTGGAGGACGCCGCCCTTACGAGCAGTACTTC. Its protein product is CASSFGGRRPYEQYF.

This clonotype was observed a few times. The V call is TRBV5-1, the J call TRBJ2-1; 11 bases align to TRBD2. The V segment lost 3 bases and the J segment 3 bases; nucleotides outside the gene matches: 5. Germline V gene sequence: CDR1 SGHRS, CDR2 YFSETQ. The CDR3 sequence is 16 residues long. As DNA, the CDR3 is TGCGCCAGCAGCTGGCGCCTAGCGGGAGGCTACAATGAGCAGTTCTTC. This sequence encodes CASSWRLAGGYNEQFF.